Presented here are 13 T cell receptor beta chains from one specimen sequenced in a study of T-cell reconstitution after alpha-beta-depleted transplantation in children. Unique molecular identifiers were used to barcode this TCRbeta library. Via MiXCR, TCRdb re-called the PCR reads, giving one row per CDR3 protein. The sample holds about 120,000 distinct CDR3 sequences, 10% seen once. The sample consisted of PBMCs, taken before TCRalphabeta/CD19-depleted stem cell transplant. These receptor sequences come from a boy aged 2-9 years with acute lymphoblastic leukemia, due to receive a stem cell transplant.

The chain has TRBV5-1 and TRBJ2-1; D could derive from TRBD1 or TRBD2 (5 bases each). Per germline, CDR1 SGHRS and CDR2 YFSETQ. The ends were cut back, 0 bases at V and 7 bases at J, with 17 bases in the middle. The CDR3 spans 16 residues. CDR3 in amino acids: CASSLAGVGGGNEQFF. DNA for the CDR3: TGCGCCAGCAGCTTGGCCGGGGTTGGGGGTGGGAATGAGCAGTTCTTC. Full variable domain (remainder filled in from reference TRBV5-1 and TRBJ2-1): KAGVTQTPRYLIKTRGQQVTLSCSPISGHRSVSWYQQTPGQGLQFLFEYFSETQRNKGNFPGRFSGRQFSNSRSEMNVSTLELGDSALYLCASSLAGVGGGNEQFFGPGTRLTVL.

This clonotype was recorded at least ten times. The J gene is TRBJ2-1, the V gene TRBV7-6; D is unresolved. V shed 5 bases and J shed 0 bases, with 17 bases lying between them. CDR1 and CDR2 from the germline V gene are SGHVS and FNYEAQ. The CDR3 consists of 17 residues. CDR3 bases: TGTGCCAGCAGCCGGCTTAGTGGCGGTAGCTCCTACAATGAGCAGTTCTTC. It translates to CASSRLSGGSSYNEQFF.

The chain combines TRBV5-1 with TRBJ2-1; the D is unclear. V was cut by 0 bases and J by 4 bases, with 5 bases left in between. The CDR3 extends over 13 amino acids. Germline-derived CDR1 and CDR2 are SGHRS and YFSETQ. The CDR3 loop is CASSLVFYNEQFF. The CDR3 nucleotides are TGCGCCAGCAGCTTGGTCTTTTACAATGAGCAGTTCTTC.

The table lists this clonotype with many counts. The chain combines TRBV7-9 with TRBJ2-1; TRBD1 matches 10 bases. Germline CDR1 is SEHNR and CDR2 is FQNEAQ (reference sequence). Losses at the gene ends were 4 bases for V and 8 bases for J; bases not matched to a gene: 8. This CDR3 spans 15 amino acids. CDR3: CASSYTGTGVDEQFF. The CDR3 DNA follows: TGTGCCAGCAGCTACACCGGGACAGGGGTCGATGAGCAGTTCTTC.

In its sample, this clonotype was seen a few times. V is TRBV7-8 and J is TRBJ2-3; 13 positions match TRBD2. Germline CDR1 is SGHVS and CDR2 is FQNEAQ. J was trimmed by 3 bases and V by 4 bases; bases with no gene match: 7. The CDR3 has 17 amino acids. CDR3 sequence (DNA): TGTGCCAGCAGCTCGAGGACTAGCGGGAGATTTACAGATACGCAGTATTTT. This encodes CASSSRTSGRFTDTQYF.

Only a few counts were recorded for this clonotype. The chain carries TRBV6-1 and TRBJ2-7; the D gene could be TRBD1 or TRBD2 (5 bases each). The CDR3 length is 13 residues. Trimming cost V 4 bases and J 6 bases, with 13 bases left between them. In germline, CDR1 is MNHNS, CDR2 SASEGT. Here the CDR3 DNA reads TGTGCCAGCAGTGGAAACCGGGACCGCGAGCAGTACTTC. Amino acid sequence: CASSGNRDREQYF.

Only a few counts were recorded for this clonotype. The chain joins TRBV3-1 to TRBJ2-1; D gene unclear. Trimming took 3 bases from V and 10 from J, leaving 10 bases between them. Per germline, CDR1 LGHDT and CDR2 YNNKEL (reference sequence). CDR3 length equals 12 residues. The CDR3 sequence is CASSHGVREQFF. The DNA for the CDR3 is TGTGCCAGCAGCCATGGGGTGAGGGAGCAGTTCTTC.

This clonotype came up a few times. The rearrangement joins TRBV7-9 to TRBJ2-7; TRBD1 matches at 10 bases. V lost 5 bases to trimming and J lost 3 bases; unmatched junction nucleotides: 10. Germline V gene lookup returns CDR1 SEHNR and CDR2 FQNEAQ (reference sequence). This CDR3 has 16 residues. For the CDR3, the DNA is TGTGCCAGCAGCCCTGCCGGGACAGGGGATTTCTACGAGCAGTACTTC. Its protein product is CASSPAGTGDFYEQYF.

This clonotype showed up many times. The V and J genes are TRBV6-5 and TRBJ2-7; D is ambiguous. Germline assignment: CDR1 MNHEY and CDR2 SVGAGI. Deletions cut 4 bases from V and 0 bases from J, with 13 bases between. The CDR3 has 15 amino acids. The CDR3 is CASSLAVDGSYEQYF. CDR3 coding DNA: TGTGCCAGCAGTTTGGCGGTCGACGGCTCCTACGAGCAGTACTTC.

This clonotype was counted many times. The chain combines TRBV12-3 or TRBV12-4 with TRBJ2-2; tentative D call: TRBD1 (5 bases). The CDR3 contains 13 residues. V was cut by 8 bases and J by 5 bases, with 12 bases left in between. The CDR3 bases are TGTGCCAGCGGGGCAGACTCAACCGGGGAGCTGTTTTTT. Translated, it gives CASGADSTGELFF.

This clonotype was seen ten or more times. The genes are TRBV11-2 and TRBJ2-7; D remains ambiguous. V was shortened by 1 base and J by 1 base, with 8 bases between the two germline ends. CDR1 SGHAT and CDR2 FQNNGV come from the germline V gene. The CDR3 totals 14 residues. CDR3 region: CASSLGFSSYEQYF. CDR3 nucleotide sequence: TGTGCCAGCAGCTTAGGTTTCAGTTCCTACGAGCAGTACTTC.

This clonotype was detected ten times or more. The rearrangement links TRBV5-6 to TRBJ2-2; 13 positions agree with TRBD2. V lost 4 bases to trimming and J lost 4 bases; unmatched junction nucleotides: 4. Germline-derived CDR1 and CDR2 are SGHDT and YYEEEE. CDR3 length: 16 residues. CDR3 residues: CASSVGLAGITGELFF. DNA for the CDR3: TGTGCCAGCAGCGTGGGACTAGCGGGAATCACCGGGGAGCTGTTTTTT.

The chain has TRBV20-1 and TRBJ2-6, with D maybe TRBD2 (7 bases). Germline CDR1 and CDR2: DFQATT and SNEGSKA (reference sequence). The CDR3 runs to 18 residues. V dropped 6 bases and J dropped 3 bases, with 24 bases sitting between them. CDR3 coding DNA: TGCAGTGCCAGCCTAAAAGCGGGACAACTGGGTGGGGCCAACGTCCTGACTTTC. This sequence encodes CSASLKAGQLGGANVLTF.